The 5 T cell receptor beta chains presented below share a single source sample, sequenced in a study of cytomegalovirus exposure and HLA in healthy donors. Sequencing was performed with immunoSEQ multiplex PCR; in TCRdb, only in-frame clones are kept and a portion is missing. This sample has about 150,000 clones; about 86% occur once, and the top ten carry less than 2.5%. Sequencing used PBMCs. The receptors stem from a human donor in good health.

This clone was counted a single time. CDR3 coding DNA: TGTGCCAGCAGTTCAGCCACAAGGAGCTCCTACAATGAGCAGTTCTTC. Residues: CASSSATRSSYNEQFF. The rearrangement joins TRBV28 to TRBJ2-1; D remains unclear. This CDR3 comprises 16 residues. Per germline, CDR1 MDHEN and CDR2 SYDVKM. V was pared by 4 bases and J by 0 bases, with 13 bases between.

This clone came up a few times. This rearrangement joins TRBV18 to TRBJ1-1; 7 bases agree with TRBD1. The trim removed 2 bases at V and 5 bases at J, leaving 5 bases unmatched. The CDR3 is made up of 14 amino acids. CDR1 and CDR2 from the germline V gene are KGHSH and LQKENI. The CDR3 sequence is CASSPIGRGTEAFF. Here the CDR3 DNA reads TGTGCCAGCTCACCAATCGGCAGGGGGACTGAAGCTTTCTTT.

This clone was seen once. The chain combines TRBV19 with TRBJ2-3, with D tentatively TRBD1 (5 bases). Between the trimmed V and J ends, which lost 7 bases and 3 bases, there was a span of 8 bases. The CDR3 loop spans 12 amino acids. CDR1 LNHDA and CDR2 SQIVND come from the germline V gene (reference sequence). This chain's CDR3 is CASIDRTDTQYF. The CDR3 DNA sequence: TGTGCCAGTATTGACAGAACAGATACGCAGTATTTT.

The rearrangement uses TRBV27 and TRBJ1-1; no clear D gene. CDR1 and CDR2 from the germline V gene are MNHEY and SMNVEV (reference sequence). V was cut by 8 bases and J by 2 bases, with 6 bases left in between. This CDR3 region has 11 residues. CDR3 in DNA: TGTGCCAGCCGGAGAAACACTGAAGCTTTCTTT. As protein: CASRRNTEAFF.

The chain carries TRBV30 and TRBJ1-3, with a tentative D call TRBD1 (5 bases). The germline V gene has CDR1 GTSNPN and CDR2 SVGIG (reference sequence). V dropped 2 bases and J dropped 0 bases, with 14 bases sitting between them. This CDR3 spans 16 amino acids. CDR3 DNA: TGTGCCTGGAGTTATACAGGCCTCAGCTCTGGAAACACCATATATTTT. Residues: CAWSYTGLSSGNTIYF.